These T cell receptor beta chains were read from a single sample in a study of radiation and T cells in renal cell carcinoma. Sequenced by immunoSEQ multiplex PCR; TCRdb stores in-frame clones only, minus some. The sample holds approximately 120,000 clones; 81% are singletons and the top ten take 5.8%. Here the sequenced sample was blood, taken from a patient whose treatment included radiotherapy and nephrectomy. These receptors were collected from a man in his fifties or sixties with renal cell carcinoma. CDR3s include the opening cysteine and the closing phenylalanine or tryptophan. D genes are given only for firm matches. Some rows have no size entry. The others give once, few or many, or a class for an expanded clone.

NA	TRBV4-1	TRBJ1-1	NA	CASMREYGTEAFF	TGCGCCAGCATGCGTGAGTATGGCACTGAAGCTTTCTTT
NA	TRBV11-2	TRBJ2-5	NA	CASSLGVEQYF	TGTGCCAGCAGCCTCGGGGTAGAGCAGTACTTC
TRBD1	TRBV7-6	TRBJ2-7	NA	CASSSGDSYEQYF	TGTGCCAGCAGCTCAGGGGACAGCTACGAGCAGTACTTC
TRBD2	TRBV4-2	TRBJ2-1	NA	CASSQKTGTSVFSEQFF	TGTGCCAGCAGCCAAAAAACCGGGACTAGCGTTTTCAGTGAGCAGTTCTTC
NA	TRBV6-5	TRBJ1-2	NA	CASSWTGTSPYGYTF	TGTGCCAGCAGTTGGACCGGGACATCGCCCTATGGCTACACCTTC
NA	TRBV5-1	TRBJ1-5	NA	CASSLGYSNQPQHF	TGCGCCAGCAGCTTGGGGTACAGCAATCAGCCCCAGCATTTT
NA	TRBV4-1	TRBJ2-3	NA	CASSQGIGSTDTQYF	TGCGCCAGCAGCCAAGGGATCGGAAGCACAGATACGCAGTATTTT
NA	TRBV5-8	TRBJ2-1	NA	CASSYRRGRGNEQFF	TGTGCCAGCAGCTACCGGCGGGGGCGGGGCAATGAGCAGTTCTTC
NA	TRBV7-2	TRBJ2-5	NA	CASSPRGVETQYF	TGTGCCAGCAGTCCCCGGGGTGTAGAGACCCAGTACTTC
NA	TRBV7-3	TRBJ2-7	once	CASSPRTDSYEQYF	TGTGCCAGCAGCCCCAGGACAGATTCCTACGAGCAGTACTTC
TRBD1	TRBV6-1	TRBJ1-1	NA	CASSRQGFPEAFF	TGTGCCAGCAGTAGACAGGGGTTCCCTGAAGCTTTCTTT
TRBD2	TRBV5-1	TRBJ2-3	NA	CASSLWGTSGTDTQYF	TGCGCCAGCAGCTTGTGGGGGACTAGCGGCACAGATACGCAGTATTTT
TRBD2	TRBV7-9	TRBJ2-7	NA	CASSLPGAGVSYEQYF	TGTGCCAGCAGCTTGCCTGGTGCGGGGGTCTCCTACGAGCAGTACTTC
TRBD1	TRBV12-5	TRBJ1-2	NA	CASGLGQGTDGYTF	TGTGCTAGTGGTTTGGGACAGGGGACCGATGGCTACACCTTC
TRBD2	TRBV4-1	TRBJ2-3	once	CASSYRELAGATDTQYF	TGCGCCAGCAGCTACCGAGAGCTAGCGGGGGCCACAGATACGCAGTATTTT
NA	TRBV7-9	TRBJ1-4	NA	CASSFTGTNEKLFF	TGTGCCAGCAGCTTTACGGGGACTAATGAAAAACTGTTTTTT
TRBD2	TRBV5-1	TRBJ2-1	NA	CASSLTGTRTSNEQFF	TGCGCCAGCAGCTTGACCGGGACTAGGACATCAAATGAGCAGTTCTTC
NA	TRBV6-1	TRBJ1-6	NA	CASNSDSPLHF	TGTGCCAGCAATTCCGATTCACCCCTCCACTTT
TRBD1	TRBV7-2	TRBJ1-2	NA	CASSLEGARGYTF	TGTGCCAGCAGCTTAGAGGGGGCGCGAGGCTACACCTTC
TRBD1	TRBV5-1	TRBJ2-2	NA	CASSPDRGRSGELFF	TGCGCCAGCAGCCCGGACAGGGGAAGATCCGGGGAGCTGTTTTTT
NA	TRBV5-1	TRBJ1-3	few	CASRRTVGNTIYF	TGCGCCAGCAGGAGGACAGTTGGAAACACCATATATTTT
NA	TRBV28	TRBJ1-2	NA	CASSLLGGHKAGYTF	TGTGCCAGCAGTTTACTTGGGGGACACAAGGCTGGCTACACCTTC
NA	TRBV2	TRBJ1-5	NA	CASSAPRNPGLKGWGQDDQPQHF	TGTGCCAGCAGTGCTCCCCGTAATCCGGGGCTGAAAGGATGGGGTCAAGACGATCAGCCCCAGCATTTT
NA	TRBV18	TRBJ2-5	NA	CASSPEPHTTPMQYF	TGTGCCAGCTCACCCGAGCCACATACGACCCCCATGCAGTACTTC
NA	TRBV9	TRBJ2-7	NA	CASSVGGRAGCRWEQYF	TGTGCCAGCAGCGTAGGGGGCAGGGCAGGGTGTAGGTGGGAGCAGTACTTC
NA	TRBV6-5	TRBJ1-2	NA	CASSPGTQGGYTF	TGTGCCAGCAGCCCCGGGACCCAAGGTGGCTACACCTTC
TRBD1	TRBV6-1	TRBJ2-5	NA	CASSETWGQGETQYF	TGTGCCAGCAGTGAAACGTGGGGACAGGGAGAGACCCAGTACTTC
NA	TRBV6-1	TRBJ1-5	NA	CASSEGIGYSNQPQHF	TGTGCCAGCAGTGAAGGGATCGGGTATAGCAATCAGCCCCAGCATTTT
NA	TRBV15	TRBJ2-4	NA	CATSKYAGATQKNIQYF	TGTGCCACCAGCAAATACGCGGGGGCGACCCAAAAAAACATTCAGTACTTC
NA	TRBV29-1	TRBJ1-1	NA	CSVHSTEAFF	TGCAGCGTTCACAGTACTGAAGCTTTCTTT
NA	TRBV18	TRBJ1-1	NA	CASSPPSVGGAFF	TGTGCCAGCTCACCACCGTCGGTTGGCGGGGCTTTCTTT
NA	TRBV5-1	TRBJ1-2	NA	CASSQGQIEKVGYTF	TGCGCCAGCAGCCAAGGACAGATCGAAAAAGTCGGCTACACCTTC
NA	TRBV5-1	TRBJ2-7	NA	CASSQGYYEQYF	TGCGCCAGCTCGCAGGGGTATTACGAGCAGTACTTC
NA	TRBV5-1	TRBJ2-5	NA	CASSSIYPGFQYF	TGCGCCAGCAGCTCGATTTACCCAGGGTTCCAGTACTTC
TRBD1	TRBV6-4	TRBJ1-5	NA	CASPYLDRGEQPQHF	TGTGCCAGCCCGTACCTGGACAGGGGAGAGCAGCCCCAGCATTTT
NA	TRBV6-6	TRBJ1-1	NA	CASSSKEFGTEAFF	TGTGCCAGCTCCTCGAAGGAGTTTGGCACTGAAGCTTTCTTT
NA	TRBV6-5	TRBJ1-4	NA	CASRPGVVLNEKLFF	TGTGCCAGCAGACCGGGGGTAGTGCTGAATGAAAAACTGTTTTTT
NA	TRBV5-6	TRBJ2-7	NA	CASSLGWSAEQYF	TGTGCCAGCAGCTTGGGTTGGTCGGCCGAGCAGTACTTC
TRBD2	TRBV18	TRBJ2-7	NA	CASSPSGGPANEQYF	TGTGCCAGCTCACCCAGCGGGGGCCCTGCAAACGAGCAGTACTTC
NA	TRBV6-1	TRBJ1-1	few	CASSAWSQVGTEAFF	TGTGCCAGCAGTGCGTGGAGCCAAGTTGGCACTGAAGCTTTCTTT
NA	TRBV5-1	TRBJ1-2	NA	CASSLQAAYGYTF	TGCGCCAGCAGCTTGCAAGCTGCCTATGGCTACACCTTC
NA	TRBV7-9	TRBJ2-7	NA	CASSPPTSYEQYF	TGTGCCAGCAGCCCCCCGACCTCCTACGAGCAGTACTTC
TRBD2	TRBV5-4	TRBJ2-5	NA	CASSSPGRLQETQYF	TGTGCCAGCAGCTCGCCCGGGAGGTTACAAGAGACCCAGTACTTC
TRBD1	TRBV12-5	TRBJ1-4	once	CASGLQDRILFF	TGTGCTAGTGGTTTACAGGACAGGATACTGTTTTTT
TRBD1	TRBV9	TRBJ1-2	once	CASSGTGDYGYTF	TGTGCCAGCAGCGGGACAGGGGACTATGGCTACACCTTC
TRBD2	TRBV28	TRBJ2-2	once	CASSELAGVTMNTGELFF	TGTGCCAGCAGTGAGCTAGCGGGAGTGACCATGAACACCGGGGAGCTGTTTTTT
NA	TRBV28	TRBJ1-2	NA	CASSLLGLPSVGYTF	TGTGCCAGCAGTTTGTTGGGACTTCCCTCGGTCGGCTACACCTTC
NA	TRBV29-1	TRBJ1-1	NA	CSVDETGPNTEAFF	TGCAGCGTGGATGAGACAGGCCCGAACACTGAAGCTTTCTTT
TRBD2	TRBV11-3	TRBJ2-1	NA	CASSSGLAGGYNEQFF	TGTGCCAGCAGCTCAGGACTAGCGGGAGGTTACAATGAGCAGTTCTTC
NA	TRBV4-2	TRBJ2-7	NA	CASSQDAVPGYEQYF	TGTGCCAGCAGCCAAGATGCGGTCCCCGGCTACGAGCAGTACTTC
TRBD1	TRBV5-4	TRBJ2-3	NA	CASSWDSDFTDTQYF	TGTGCCAGCAGCTGGGACAGCGATTTCACAGATACGCAGTATTTT
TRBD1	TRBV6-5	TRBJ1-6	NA	CASSYTGGRNNSPLHF	TGTGCCAGCAGTTACACAGGGGGTAGGAATAATTCACCCCTCCACTTT
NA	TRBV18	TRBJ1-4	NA	CASSETTGGTEKLFF	TGTGCCAGCTCAGAAACGACAGGAGGTACTGAAAAACTGTTTTTT
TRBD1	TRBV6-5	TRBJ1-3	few	CASSPGQGYGNTIYF	TGTGCCAGCAGTCCTGGACAGGGGTATGGAAACACCATATATTTT
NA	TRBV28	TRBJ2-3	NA	CASSLSTWDTQYF	TGTGCCAGCAGCCTCTCGACTTGGGATACGCAGTATTTT
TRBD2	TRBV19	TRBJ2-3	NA	CASFRLAVTDTQYF	TGTGCCAGTTTTAGACTAGCGGTCACAGATACGCAGTATTTT
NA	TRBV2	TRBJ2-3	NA	CASRGTRSSTDTQYF	TGTGCCAGCAGAGGGACGCGCTCTAGCACAGATACGCAGTATTTT
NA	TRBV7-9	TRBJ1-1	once	CASSLGSVNTEAFF	TGTGCCAGCAGCTTAGGGTCCGTGAACACTGAAGCTTTCTTT
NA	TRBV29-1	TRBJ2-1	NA	CSVREWDEQFF	TGCAGCGTACGGGAGTGGGATGAGCAGTTCTTC